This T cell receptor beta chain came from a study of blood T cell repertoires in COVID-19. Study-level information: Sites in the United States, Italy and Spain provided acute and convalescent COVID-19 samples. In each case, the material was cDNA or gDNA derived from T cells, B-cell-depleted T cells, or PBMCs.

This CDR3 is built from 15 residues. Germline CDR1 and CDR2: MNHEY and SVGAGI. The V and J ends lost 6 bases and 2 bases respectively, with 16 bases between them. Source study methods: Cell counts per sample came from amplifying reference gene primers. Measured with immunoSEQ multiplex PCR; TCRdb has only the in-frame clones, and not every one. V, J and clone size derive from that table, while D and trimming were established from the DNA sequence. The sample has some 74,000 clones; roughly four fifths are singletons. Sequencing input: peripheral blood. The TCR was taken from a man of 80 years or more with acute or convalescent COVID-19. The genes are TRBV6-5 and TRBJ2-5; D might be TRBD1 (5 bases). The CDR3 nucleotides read TGTGCCAGCAGCCTCCTAACGACAGCACAAGAGACCCAGTACTTC. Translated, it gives CASSLLTTAQETQYF.